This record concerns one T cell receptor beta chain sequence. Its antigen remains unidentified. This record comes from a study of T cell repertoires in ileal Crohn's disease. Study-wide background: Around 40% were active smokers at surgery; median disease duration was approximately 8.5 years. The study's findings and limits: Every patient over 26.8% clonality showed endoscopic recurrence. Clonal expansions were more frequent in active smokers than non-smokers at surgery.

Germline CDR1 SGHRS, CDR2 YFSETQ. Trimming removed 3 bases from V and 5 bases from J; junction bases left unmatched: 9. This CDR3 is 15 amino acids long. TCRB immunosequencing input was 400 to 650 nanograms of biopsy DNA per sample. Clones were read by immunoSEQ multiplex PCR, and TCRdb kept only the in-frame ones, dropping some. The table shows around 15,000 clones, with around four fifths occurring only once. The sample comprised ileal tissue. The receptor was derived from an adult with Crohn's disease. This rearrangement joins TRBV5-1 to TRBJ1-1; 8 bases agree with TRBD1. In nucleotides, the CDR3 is TGCGCCAGCAGCTCCCAGACAGGGGAAGGGACTGAAGCTTTCTTT. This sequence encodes CASSSQTGEGTEAFF.